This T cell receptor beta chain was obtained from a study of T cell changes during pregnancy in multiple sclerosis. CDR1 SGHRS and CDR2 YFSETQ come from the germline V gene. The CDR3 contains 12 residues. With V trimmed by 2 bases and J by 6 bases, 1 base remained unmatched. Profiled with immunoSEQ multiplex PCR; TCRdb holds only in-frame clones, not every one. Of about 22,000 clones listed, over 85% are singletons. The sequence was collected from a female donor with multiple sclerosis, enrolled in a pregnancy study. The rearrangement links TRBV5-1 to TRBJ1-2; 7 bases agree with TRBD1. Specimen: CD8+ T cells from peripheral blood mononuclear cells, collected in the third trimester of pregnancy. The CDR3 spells CASSFTGDGYTF. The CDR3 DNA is TGCGCCAGCAGCTTCACAGGGGATGGCTACACCTTC.